The 8 T cell receptor beta chains given below trace back to one sample, sequenced in a study of T cell responses to AZD1222 COVID-19 vaccine. Profiling relied on immunoSEQ multiplex PCR, and the TCRdb table lists in-frame clones only, not all of them. The profile shows 120,000 to 150,000 clones, roughly nine tenths of them singletons. This sample comprised peripheral blood, obtained on day 0 of AZD1222 vaccination. The receptors originated from an adult in good health.

This clone turned up a few times. The chain recombines TRBV19 with TRBJ1-3; 8 bases are shared with TRBD1. The CDR3 is made up of 15 amino acids. The germline V gene has CDR1 LNHDA and CDR2 SQIVND (reference sequence). Trimming took 7 bases from V and 4 from J; bases not matched to a gene: 9. The CDR3 is CASTPTQGGGNTIYF. The CDR3 DNA reads as TGTGCCAGTACACCCACACAGGGGGGAGGAAACACCATATATTTT.

This chain links TRBV10-3 with TRBJ2-7, with 10 bases that match TRBD1. Germline V gene lookup returns CDR1 ENHRY and CDR2 SYGVKD. Trimming took 4 bases from V and 6 from J; bases not matched to a gene: 12. The CDR3 loop spans 16 amino acids. The CDR3 is CAISGSSRDRGFEQYF. In DNA form, the CDR3 reads TGTGCCATCAGTGGATCGTCCCGGGACAGGGGTTTCGAGCAGTACTTC.

The V call is TRBV6-1, the J call TRBJ2-2, with unresolved D. V lost 0 bases to trimming and J lost 5 bases, with 7 bases between them. The CDR3 length is 14 residues. Germline V CDR1 and CDR2: MNHNS, SASEGT. The CDR3 region has the DNA TGTGCCAGCAGTGAAGCTAGAGCAACCGGGGAGCTGTTTTTT. It translates to CASSEARATGELFF.

The gene calls are TRBV30 and TRBJ1-1, with a tentative D call TRBD1 (6 bases). This CDR3 region has 14 residues. Looked up from germline, CDR1 is GTSNPN and CDR2 is SVGIG (reference sequence). V was shortened by 5 bases and J by 1 base, with 14 bases between the two germline ends. CDR3 sequence (DNA): TGTGCCTGGCGGTACAAGGACAGGAACACTGAAGCTTTCTTT. Residues: CAWRYKDRNTEAFF.

CDR3: CASGLVRGAFGNEQFF. The CDR3 nucleotides read TGTGCTAGTGGTTTGGTACGAGGCGCCTTTGGCAATGAGCAGTTCTTC. V and J are TRBV12-5 and TRBJ2-1; D is unresolved. Germline assignment: CDR1 LGHNT and CDR2 FRNRAP. This CDR3 comprises 16 residues. Trimming left V 0 bases short and J 6 bases short, with 15 bases between. Based on the CDR3 plus reference TRBV12-5 and TRBJ2-1, the full variable domain is DARVTQTPRHKVTEMGQEVTMRCQPILGHNTVFWYRQTMMQGLELLAYFRNRAPLDDSGMPKDRFSAEMPDATLATLKIQPSEPRDSAVYFCASGLVRGAFGNEQFFGPGTRLTVL.

The V call is TRBV7-8, the J call TRBJ1-4; D possibly corresponds to TRBD1 (6 bases). The CDR3 is 15 residues long. V lost 4 bases to trimming and J lost 4 bases, with 13 bases between them. Germline loops: CDR1 SGHVS, CDR2 FQNEAQ. The CDR3 DNA follows: TGTGCCAGCAGCTCGTTCCAGGGGCTTAATGAAAAACTGTTTTTT. It translates to CASSSFQGLNEKLFF.

V is TRBV11-2 and J is TRBJ1-1; D ambiguous. The CDR3 consists of 13 residues. The V gene lost 0 bases and the J gene lost 4 bases, with 6 bases spanning the gap. Looked up from germline, CDR1 is SGHAT and CDR2 is FQNNGV. CDR3 bases: TGTGCCAGCAGCTTAGAGGAATTCACTGAAGCTTTCTTT. It is translated as CASSLEEFTEAFF. The whole variable domain, filled in from reference TRBV11-2 and TRBJ1-1, reads EAGVAQSPRYKIIEKRQSVAFWCNPISGHATLYWYQQILGQGPKLLIQFQNNGVVDDSQLPKDRFSAERLKGVDSTLKIQPAKLEDSAVYLCASSLEEFTEAFFGQGTRLTVV.

The CDR3 spells CASSLDPASSYNEQFF. CDR3 nucleotides: TGTGCCAGCAGCTTAGACCCGGCGAGCTCCTACAATGAGCAGTTCTTC. The chain links TRBV13 to TRBJ2-1; D remains unclear. This CDR3 comprises 16 residues. Per the germline V gene, CDR1 is PRHDT and CDR2 is FYEKMQ (reference sequence). V lost 1 base and J 0 bases, leaving 10 bases between the germline ends.